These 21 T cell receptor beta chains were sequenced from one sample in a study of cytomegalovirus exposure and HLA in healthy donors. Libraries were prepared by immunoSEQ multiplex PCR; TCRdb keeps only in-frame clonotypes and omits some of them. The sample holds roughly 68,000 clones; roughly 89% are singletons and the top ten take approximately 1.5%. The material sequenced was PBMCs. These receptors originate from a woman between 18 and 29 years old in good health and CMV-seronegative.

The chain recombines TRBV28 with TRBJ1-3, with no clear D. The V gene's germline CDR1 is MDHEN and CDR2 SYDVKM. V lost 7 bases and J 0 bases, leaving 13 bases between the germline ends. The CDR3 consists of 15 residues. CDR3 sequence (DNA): TGTGCCAGCACAAAATCTGGGAGCTCTGGAAACACCATATATTTT. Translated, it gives CASTKSGSSGNTIYF.

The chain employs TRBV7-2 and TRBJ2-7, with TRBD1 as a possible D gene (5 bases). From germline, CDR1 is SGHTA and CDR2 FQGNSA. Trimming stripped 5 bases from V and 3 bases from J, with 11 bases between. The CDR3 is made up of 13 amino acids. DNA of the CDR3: TGTGCCAGCAGCCCACAGGATTACTACGAGCAGTACTTC. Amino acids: CASSPQDYYEQYF.

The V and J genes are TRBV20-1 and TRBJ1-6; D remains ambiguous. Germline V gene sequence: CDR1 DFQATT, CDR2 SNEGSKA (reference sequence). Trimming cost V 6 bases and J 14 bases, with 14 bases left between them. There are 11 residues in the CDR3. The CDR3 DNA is TGCAGTGCGAGAACCAGGTTCACCCTCCACTTT. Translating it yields CSARTRFTLHF.

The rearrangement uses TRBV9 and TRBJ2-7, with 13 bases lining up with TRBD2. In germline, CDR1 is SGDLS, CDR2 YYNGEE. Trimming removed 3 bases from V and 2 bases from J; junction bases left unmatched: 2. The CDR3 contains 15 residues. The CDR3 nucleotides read TGTGCCAGCAGCGAGGGACTAGCGGGGACCTACGAGCAGTACTTC. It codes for CASSEGLAGTYEQYF. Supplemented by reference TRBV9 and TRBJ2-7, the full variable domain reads DSGVTQTPKHLITATGQRVTLRCSPRSGDLSVYWYQQSLDQGLQFLIQYYNGEERAKGNILERFSAQQFPDLHSELNLSSLELGDSALYFCASSEGLAGTYEQYFGPGTRLTVT.

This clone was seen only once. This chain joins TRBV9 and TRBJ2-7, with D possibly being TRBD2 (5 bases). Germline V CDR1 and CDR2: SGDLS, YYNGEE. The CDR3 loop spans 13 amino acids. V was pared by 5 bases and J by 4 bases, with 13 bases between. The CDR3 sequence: CASRSRDRYEQYF. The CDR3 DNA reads TGTGCCAGCAGGTCCCGGGATCGGTACGAGCAGTACTTC.

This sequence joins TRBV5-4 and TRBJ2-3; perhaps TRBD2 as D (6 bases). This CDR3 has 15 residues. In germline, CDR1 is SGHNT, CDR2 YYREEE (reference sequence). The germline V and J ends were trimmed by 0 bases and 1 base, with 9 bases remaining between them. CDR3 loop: CASSLGGGGTDTQYF. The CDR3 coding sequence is TGTGCCAGCAGCTTGGGGGGAGGCGGCACAGATACGCAGTATTTT.

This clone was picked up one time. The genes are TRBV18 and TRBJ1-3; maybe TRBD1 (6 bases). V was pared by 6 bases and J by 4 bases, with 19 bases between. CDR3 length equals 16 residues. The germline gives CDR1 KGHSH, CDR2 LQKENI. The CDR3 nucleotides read TGTGCCAGCTCGGCCTACGGGGGGGGCGAAGGAAACACCATATATTTT. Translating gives CASSAYGGGEGNTIYF.

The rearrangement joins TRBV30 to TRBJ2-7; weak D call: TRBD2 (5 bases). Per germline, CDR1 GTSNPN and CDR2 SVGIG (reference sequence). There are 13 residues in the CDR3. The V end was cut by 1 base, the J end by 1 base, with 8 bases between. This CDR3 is CAWSGLNSYEQYF. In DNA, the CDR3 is TGTGCCTGGAGTGGACTAAATTCCTACGAGCAGTACTTC.

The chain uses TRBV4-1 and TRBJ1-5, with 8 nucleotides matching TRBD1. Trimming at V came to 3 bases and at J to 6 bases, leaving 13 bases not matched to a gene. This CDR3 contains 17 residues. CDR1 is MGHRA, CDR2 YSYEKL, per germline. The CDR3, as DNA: TGCGCCAGCAGCCAGGTTGGGACAGGTAAGGGCAGTCAGCCCCAGCATTTT. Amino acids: CASSQVGTGKGSQPQHF.

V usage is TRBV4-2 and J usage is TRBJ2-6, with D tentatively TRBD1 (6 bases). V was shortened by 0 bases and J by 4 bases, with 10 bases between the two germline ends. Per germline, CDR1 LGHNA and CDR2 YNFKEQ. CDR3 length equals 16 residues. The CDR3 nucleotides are TGTGCCAGCAGCCAAGAGTTGGGGGCCGGGGCCAACGTCCTGACTTTC. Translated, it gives CASSQELGAGANVLTF.

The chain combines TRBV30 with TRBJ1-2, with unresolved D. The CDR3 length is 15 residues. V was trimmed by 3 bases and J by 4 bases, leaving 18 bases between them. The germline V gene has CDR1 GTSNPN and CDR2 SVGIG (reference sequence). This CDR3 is CAWRALGRGGYGYTF. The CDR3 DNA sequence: TGTGCCTGGAGGGCCCTGGGTCGGGGAGGCTATGGCTACACCTTC.

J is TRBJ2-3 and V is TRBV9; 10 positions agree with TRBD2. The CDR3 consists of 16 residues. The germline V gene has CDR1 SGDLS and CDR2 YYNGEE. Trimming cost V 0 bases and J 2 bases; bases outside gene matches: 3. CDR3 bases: TGTGCCAGCAGCGTAGCAGCGGGGGGGACCACAGATACGCAGTATTTT. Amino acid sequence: CASSVAAGGTTDTQYF.

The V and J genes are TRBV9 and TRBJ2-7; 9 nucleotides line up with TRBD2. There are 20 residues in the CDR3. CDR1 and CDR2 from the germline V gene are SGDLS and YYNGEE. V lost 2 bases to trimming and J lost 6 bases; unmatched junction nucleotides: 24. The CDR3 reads CASSVDQVVAGESSGSEQYF. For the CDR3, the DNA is TGTGCCAGCAGCGTCGATCAAGTTGTAGCGGGAGAAAGCAGTGGGAGCGAGCAGTACTTC.

This CDR3 reads CAIRYRADTPSPLHF. CDR3 nucleotide sequence: TGTGCCATCAGGTACAGGGCCGATACCCCTTCACCCCTCCACTTT. The rearrangement joins TRBV10-3 to TRBJ1-6; D might be TRBD1 (6 bases). CDR3 length: 15 amino acids. Trimming cost V 6 bases and J 9 bases, with 18 bases left between them. Germline-derived CDR1 and CDR2 are ENHRY and SYGVKD.

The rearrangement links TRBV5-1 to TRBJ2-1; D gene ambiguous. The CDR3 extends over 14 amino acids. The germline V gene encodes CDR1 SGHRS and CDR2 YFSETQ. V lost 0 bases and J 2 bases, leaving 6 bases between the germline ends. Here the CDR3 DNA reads TGCGCCAGCAGCTTGGACACCACCTACAATGAGCAGTTCTTC. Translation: CASSLDTTYNEQFF.

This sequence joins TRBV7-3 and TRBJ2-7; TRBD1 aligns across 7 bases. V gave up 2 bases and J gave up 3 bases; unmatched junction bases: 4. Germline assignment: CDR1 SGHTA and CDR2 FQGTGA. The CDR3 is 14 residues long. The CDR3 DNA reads TGTGCCAGCAGCTTAGGGGACAGAGACTACGAGCAGTACTTC. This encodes CASSLGDRDYEQYF.

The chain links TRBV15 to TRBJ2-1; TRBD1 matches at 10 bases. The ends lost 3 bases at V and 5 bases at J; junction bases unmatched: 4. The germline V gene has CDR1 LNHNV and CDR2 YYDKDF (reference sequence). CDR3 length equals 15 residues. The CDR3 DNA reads TGTGCCACCAGCAGGAGGGACAGGGGAAACAATGAGCAGTTCTTC. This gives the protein CATSRRDRGNNEQFF.

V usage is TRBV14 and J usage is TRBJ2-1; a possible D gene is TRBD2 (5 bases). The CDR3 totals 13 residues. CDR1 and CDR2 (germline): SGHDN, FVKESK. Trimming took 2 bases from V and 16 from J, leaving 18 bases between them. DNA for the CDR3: TGTGCCAGCAGCCAACGGTGGCCCTCCGGGGTTTTCTTC. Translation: CASSQRWPSGVFF.

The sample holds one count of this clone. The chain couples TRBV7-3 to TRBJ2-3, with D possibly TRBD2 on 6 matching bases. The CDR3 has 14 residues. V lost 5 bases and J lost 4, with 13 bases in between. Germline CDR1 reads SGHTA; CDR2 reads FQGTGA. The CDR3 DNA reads TGTGCCAGCAGCCCCGGGACTGCGGCAGATACGCAGTATTTT. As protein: CASSPGTAADTQYF.

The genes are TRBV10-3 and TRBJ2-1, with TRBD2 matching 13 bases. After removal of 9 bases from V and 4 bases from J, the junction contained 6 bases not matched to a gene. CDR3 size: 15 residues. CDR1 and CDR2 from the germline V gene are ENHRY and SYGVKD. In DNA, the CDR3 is TGTGCCATTGCAACGGGACTAGCGGGATACAATGAGCAGTTCTTC. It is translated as CAIATGLAGYNEQFF.

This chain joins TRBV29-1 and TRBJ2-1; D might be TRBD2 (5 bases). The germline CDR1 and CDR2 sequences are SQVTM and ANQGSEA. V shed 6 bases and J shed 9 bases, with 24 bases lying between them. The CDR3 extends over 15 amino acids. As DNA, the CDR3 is TGCAGCGTGCCCCAGCGGACCCGATATAGGAGTGAGCAGTTCTTC. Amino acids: CSVPQRTRYRSEQFF.